The 23 T cell receptor beta chains below come from one sample, sequenced in a study of shared clonotypes between healthy human individuals. Sequenced by immunoSEQ multiplex PCR; TCRdb stores in-frame clones only, minus some. The table records 2 million to 2.5 million clones, 90% to 97% of them present only once. The sample was naive CD4+ T cells sorted from blood. Subset given: CD45RA+ positively selected. These receptors originate from a man between 18 and 29 years old in good health.

V and J are TRBV10-3 and TRBJ2-5; 9 bases fit TRBD1. Trimming at V came to 6 bases and at J to 3 bases, leaving 5 bases not matched to a gene. CDR3 length equals 14 residues. Germline V gives CDR1 ENHRY, CDR2 SYGVKD. CDR3 in amino acids: CAIRPTGGEETQYF. The CDR3 DNA sequence: TGTGCCATCAGGCCTACAGGGGGCGAAGAGACCCAGTACTTC.

The CDR3 bases are TGTGCCAGCAGCACCCGGCACGGCCCTGAAGCTTTCTTT. Its protein is CASSTRHGPEAFF. This chain connects TRBV5-6 to TRBJ1-1; D remains unclear. The germline V gene encodes CDR1 SGHDT and CDR2 YYEEEE. The V gene lost 4 bases and the J gene lost 6 bases, with 13 bases spanning the gap. The CDR3 is 13 residues long.

Concerning this clone itself: The sample contains more than one DNA sequence encoding this CDR3. The chain has TRBV5-1 and TRBJ2-6; no definite D call. V shed 5 bases and J shed 1 base, with 4 bases lying between them. In germline, CDR1 is SGHRS, CDR2 YFSETQ. The CDR3 has 13 residues. CDR3 coding DNA: TGCGCCAGCAGGGAGTCTGGGGCCAACGTCCTGACTTTC. Protein sequence: CASRESGANVLTF. Filled out from reference TRBV5-1 and TRBJ2-6, the complete variable domain reads KAGVTQTPRYLIKTRGQQVTLSCSPISGHRSVSWYQQTPGQGLQFLFEYFSETQRNKGNFPGRFSGRQFSNSRSEMNVSTLELGDSALYLCASRESGANVLTFGAGSRLTVL.

V is TRBV19 and J is TRBJ2-5, with D unclear. The CDR3 loop spans 12 amino acids. V was trimmed by 7 bases and J by 1 base, leaving 7 bases between them. CDR1 and CDR2 from the germline V gene are LNHDA and SQIVND (reference sequence). Here the CDR3 reads CASKDRQETQYF. The DNA for the CDR3 is TGTGCCAGTAAGGACCGCCAAGAGACCCAGTACTTC.

The DNA for the CDR3 is TGTGCCAGCAGCTTAGGGAGACAGGTGCTGCGGGGCTACACCTTC. This encodes CASSLGRQVLRGYTF. This chain uses TRBV7-2 with TRBJ1-2, with D perhaps TRBD1 (6 bases). V was cut by 1 base and J by 8 bases, with 17 bases left in between. The CDR3 runs 15 residues. Germline CDR1 and CDR2: SGHTA and FQGNSA.

The rearrangement joins TRBV6-6 to TRBJ2-3, with unresolved D. The germline gives CDR1 MNHNY, CDR2 SVGAGI (reference sequence). The V and J ends lost 8 bases and 5 bases respectively, with 8 bases between them. This CDR3 is 11 amino acids long. The CDR3 nucleotides read TGTGCCAGCCAGACTTTAGATACGCAGTATTTT. It specifies CASQTLDTQYF.

This clone was observed once. The gene calls are TRBV18 and TRBJ2-2; TRBD1 matches 7 bases. Trimming removed 3 bases from V and 5 bases from J; junction bases left unmatched: 9. Germline V gene data show CDR1 as KGHSH and CDR2 as LQKENI. This CDR3 has 16 residues. Here the CDR3 reads CASSPSLGQSTGELFF. CDR3 bases: TGTGCCAGCTCACCTAGCCTGGGACAGTCTACCGGGGAGCTGTTTTTT.

The rearrangement joins TRBV7-8 to TRBJ1-1, with a tentative D call TRBD1 (5 bases). The germline gives CDR1 SGHVS, CDR2 FQNEAQ. V dropped 2 bases and J dropped 4 bases, with 14 bases sitting between them. This CDR3 is built from 15 residues. The CDR3 coding sequence is TGTGCCAGCAGCTTATTCCAAACTGGGGGCACTGAAGCTTTCTTT. Its translation: CASSLFQTGGTEAFF.

The chain combines TRBV7-9 with TRBJ1-6; D perhaps matches TRBD1 (5 bases). CDR3 length: 13 residues. Deletions cut 2 bases from V and 8 bases from J, with 7 bases between. The germline V gene encodes CDR1 SEHNR and CDR2 FQNEAQ (reference sequence). The CDR3 sequence: CASSLRGYSPLHF. CDR3 in DNA: TGTGCCAGCAGCTTACGGGGGTATTCACCCCTCCACTTT.

This clone has only one observation. V and J are TRBV25-1 and TRBJ1-1, with 11 bases lining up with TRBD1. V lost 4 bases, J lost 5 bases, and 12 bases stayed unmatched. The CDR3 covers 17 residues. Germline loops: CDR1 MGHDK, CDR2 SYGVNS. DNA of the CDR3: TGTGCCAGCAGTGTCCCAAACGCGGGACAGGGGGGGACTGAAGCTTTCTTT. Translated: CASSVPNAGQGGTEAFF.

The gene calls are TRBV28 and TRBJ2-4; perhaps TRBD2 as D (6 bases). The V gene's germline CDR1 is MDHEN and CDR2 SYDVKM. The CDR3 is 16 amino acids. With 5 bases removed from V and 4 bases from J, the gap between germline ends came to 18 bases. DNA of the CDR3: TGTGCCAGCAGTCCGGAGGGGCCACGACGAAAAAACATTCAGTACTTC. It is translated as CASSPEGPRRKNIQYF.

The genes are TRBV4-1 and TRBJ1-3; D may be TRBD1 (5 bases). The germline V and J ends were trimmed by 0 bases and 4 bases, with 19 bases remaining between them. The germline CDR1 and CDR2 sequences are MGHRA and YSYEKL. This CDR3 is 18 amino acids long. Here the CDR3 DNA reads TGCGCCAGCAGCCAAGATCCCGGGGGGTGGTCAACAGGAAACACCATATATTTT. Protein product: CASSQDPGGWSTGNTIYF.

The chain carries TRBV5-4 and TRBJ1-2; 10 bases agree with TRBD1. V was clipped by 3 bases and J by 4 bases; unmatched bases: 3. CDR3 length: 14 residues. From germline, CDR1 is SGHNT and CDR2 YYREEE (reference sequence). CDR3 in DNA: TGTGCCAGCAGCTCCCGACAGGGGGCCTATGGCTACACCTTC. Translated: CASSSRQGAYGYTF.

The chain links TRBV7-2 to TRBJ2-1; D remains unclear. Looked up from germline, CDR1 is SGHTA and CDR2 is FQGNSA. V lost 5 bases and J 0 bases, leaving 8 bases between the germline ends. CDR3 length: 14 amino acids. CDR3 DNA: TGTGCCAGCAGCCAGAGATACTCCTACAATGAGCAGTTCTTC. The encoded protein is CASSQRYSYNEQFF.

This clone was observed a handful of times. The chain employs TRBV25-1 and TRBJ1-6, with 9 bases identical to TRBD1. The CDR3 is 14 residues long. Germline V gene sequence: CDR1 MGHDK, CDR2 SYGVNS. Trimming cost V 5 bases and J 8 bases; bases outside gene matches: 4. The CDR3 loop reads CASSKDRGDSPLHF. The CDR3 DNA sequence: TGTGCCAGCAGTAAAGACAGGGGGGATTCACCCCTCCACTTT.

The V and J genes are TRBV28 and TRBJ2-7, with D possibly being TRBD1 (6 bases). CDR1 is MDHEN and CDR2 is SYDVKM in the germline V gene. CDR3 size: 12 residues. V lost 5 bases and J 5 bases, leaving 10 bases between the germline ends. This CDR3 reads CASSTQGNEQYF. The CDR3, as DNA: TGTGCCAGCAGTACACAGGGTAACGAGCAGTACTTC. Together with reference TRBV28 and TRBJ2-7, the CDR3 gives the full variable domain: DVKVTQSSRYLVKRTGEKVFLECVQDMDHENMFWYRQDPGLGLRLIYFSYDVKMKEKGDIPEGYSVSREKKERFSLILESASTNQTSMYLCASSTQGNEQYFGPGTRLTVT.

The J gene is TRBJ1-5, the V gene TRBV10-3; possibly TRBD1 for D (5 bases). The CDR3 extends over 14 amino acids. CDR1 is ENHRY and CDR2 is SYGVKD in the germline V gene. V lost 3 bases and J 6 bases, leaving 12 bases between the germline ends. CDR3 sequence: CAISDGGGSQPQHF. The CDR3 region has the DNA TGTGCCATCAGTGATGGGGGGGGGAGTCAGCCCCAGCATTTT.

This clone was seen a few times. The chain carries TRBV2 and TRBJ1-6; D not resolved. This CDR3 is built from 11 residues. Trimming removed 6 bases at V and 8 bases at J, with 5 bases between. CDR1 and CDR2 from the germline V gene are SNHLY and FYNNEI. The CDR3 here is CASSPDSPLHF. The DNA of the CDR3 is TGTGCCAGCAGCCCCGATTCACCCCTCCACTTT.

This chain joins TRBV4-2 and TRBJ2-7, with 12 bases aligning to TRBD2. The ends lost 0 bases at V and 2 bases at J; junction bases unmatched: 2. This CDR3 contains 16 residues. Germline loops: CDR1 LGHNA, CDR2 YNFKEQ. CDR3: CASSQDRTSGTYEQYF. The CDR3 coding sequence is TGTGCCAGCAGCCAAGACAGGACTAGCGGGACCTACGAGCAGTACTTC.

The chain is built from TRBV18 and TRBJ1-6; 7 bases are shared with TRBD1. The CDR3 consists of 14 residues. J gave up 6 bases and V 4 bases, and 3 bases lay outside the gene matches. CDR1 KGHSH and CDR2 LQKENI come from the germline V gene. CDR3 DNA: TGTGCCAGCTCACGACAGGGCCCTAATTCACCCCTCCACTTT. Its protein is CASSRQGPNSPLHF. The complete variable domain, with remaining parts taken from reference TRBV18 and TRBJ1-6, reads NAGVMQNPRHLVRRRGQEARLRCSPMKGHSHVYWYRQLPEEGLKFMVYLQKENIIDESGMPKERFSAEFPKEGPSILRIQQVVRGDSAAYFCASSRQGPNSPLHFGNGTRLTVT.

The chain combines TRBV4-3 with TRBJ2-7; weak D call: TRBD1 (5 bases). V was shortened by 4 bases and J by 7 bases, with 17 bases between the two germline ends. This CDR3 spans 14 amino acids. From germline, CDR1 is LGHNA and CDR2 YSLEER. The CDR3 spells CASSPDPGKGEQYF. The DNA of the CDR3 is TGCGCCAGCAGCCCGGACCCGGGCAAGGGGGAGCAGTACTTC.

The chain employs TRBV6-5 and TRBJ1-4, with D maybe TRBD1 (5 bases). Per the germline V gene, CDR1 is MNHEY and CDR2 is SVGAGI. The CDR3 is 15 amino acids. V was cut by 4 bases and J by 10 bases, with 19 bases left in between. CDR3 region: CASSSSGLGIGKLFF. The CDR3 DNA is TGTGCCAGCAGTTCCTCGGGACTTGGGATTGGAAAACTGTTTTTT.

J is TRBJ1-1 and V is TRBV28; the D gene is possibly TRBD1 (5 bases). Germline V gene lookup returns CDR1 MDHEN and CDR2 SYDVKM. This CDR3 is built from 12 residues. V lost 6 bases to trimming and J lost 7 bases, with 12 bases between them. CDR3 amino acids: CASSQQVREAFF. In DNA, the CDR3 is TGTGCCAGCAGCCAACAGGTGCGTGAAGCTTTCTTT.